This passage covers 8 T cell receptor beta chains from one sample sequenced in a study of cytomegalovirus exposure and HLA in healthy donors listed by TCRdb under 2017. The method was the immunoSEQ multiplex PCR assay. A mixture of 60 forward primers for TCR Vbeta segments and 13 reverse primers for TCR Jbeta segments was used in the multiplex PCR. TCRdb provides this immuneACCESS table in a form limited to in-frame rearrangements. Some clones are lacking; in checked studies, under half of them reflect an unresolved V gene, and why the rest are absent is not known. The sample table records about 180,000 clones; approximately 82% of these occur just once. Jointly, the top ten make up under 2.5% of the sample. Sequences were obtained from PBMCs. The receptors originated from a woman aged 30 to 39 in good health and CMV-seronegative.

The chain links TRBV5-4 to TRBJ2-2, with 12 bases aligning to TRBD2. Germline V gene lookup returns CDR1 SGHNT and CDR2 YYREEE (reference sequence). This CDR3 is built from 16 residues. V lost 5 bases, J lost 4 bases, and 6 bases stayed unmatched. Written as DNA, the CDR3 is TGTGCCAGCAGTTCTAGCGGGGGGGCGGGCACCGGGGAGCTGTTTTTT. Translation gives CASSSSGGAGTGELFF. Full variable domain (missing parts from reference TRBV5-4 and TRBJ2-2): ETGVTQSPTHLIKTRGQQVTLRCSSQSGHNTVSWYQQALGQGPQFIFQYYREEENGRGNFPPRFSGLQFPNYSSELNVNALELDDSALYLCASSSSGGAGTGELFFGEGSRLTVL.

With respect to this clone: This sample includes further DNA sequences coding for the same CDR3. This chain uses TRBV7-8 with TRBJ2-7; perhaps TRBD1 as D (6 bases). Germline CDR1 SGHVS, CDR2 FQNEAQ. Trimming removed 1 base from V and 0 bases from J, with 10 bases in between. The CDR3 contains 15 residues. CDR3 in amino acids: CASSLVGDTSYEQYF. CDR3 sequence (DNA): TGTGCCAGCAGCTTAGTGGGGGACACCTCCTACGAGCAGTACTTC.

This clone was picked up a small number of times. The chain employs TRBV7-2 and TRBJ1-2; TRBD1 matches at 9 bases. Germline values: CDR1 SGHTA, CDR2 FQGNSA. The V segment lost 3 bases and the J segment 8 bases; nucleotides outside the gene matches: 4. The CDR3 consists of 13 residues. The CDR3 is CASSLGTGSGYTF. DNA of the CDR3: TGTGCCAGCAGCTTGGGGACAGGGAGCGGCTACACCTTC.

The chain has TRBV5-1 and TRBJ1-4; TRBD1 might be the D (6 bases). Trimming stripped 7 bases from V and 6 bases from J, with 19 bases between. From germline, CDR1 is SGHRS and CDR2 YFSETQ. The CDR3 runs to 15 residues. The CDR3 loop is CASATNRVGDEKLFF. The CDR3 DNA reads as TGCGCCAGCGCGACTAACAGGGTCGGTGATGAAAAACTGTTTTTT.

The chain links TRBV27 to TRBJ2-7; 7 nucleotides align to TRBD1. Germline V gene lookup returns CDR1 MNHEY and CDR2 SMNVEV (reference sequence). The CDR3 sequence is 15 residues long. V dropped 5 bases and J dropped 1; count of bases not matched to a gene: 8. The CDR3 nucleotides read TGTGCCAGCAGTGCGGAACAGGGGACGTCCTACGAGCAGTACTTC. Amino acids: CASSAEQGTSYEQYF.

CDR3 loop: CSVVTTTSYEQYF. DNA of the CDR3: TGCAGCGTTGTGACAACGACCTCCTACGAGCAGTACTTC. This chain connects TRBV29-1 to TRBJ2-7; D not certain. Trimming stripped 4 bases from V and 0 bases from J, with 10 bases between. Looked up from germline, CDR1 is SQVTM and CDR2 is ANQGSEA. This CDR3 is 13 amino acids long.

The gene calls are TRBV25-1 and TRBJ2-4, with D possibly being TRBD1 (7 bases). Trimming removed 3 bases from V and 10 bases from J, with 19 bases in between. In germline, CDR1 is MGHDK, CDR2 SYGVNS. There are 15 residues in the CDR3. CDR3 in amino acids: CASSEQSGGKWIQYF. The DNA for the CDR3 is TGTGCCAGCAGTGAGCAGTCAGGGGGGAAATGGATTCAGTACTTC.

This clone turned up a few times. A junction boundary mismatches the germline segment, possibly from a read error. The V call is TRBV7-9, the J call TRBJ1-4, with D hard to call. Germline CDR1 SEHNR, CDR2 FQNEAQ (reference sequence). This CDR3 spans 16 amino acids. The CDR3 DNA reads as TGTTCCAGCAGCCCGGTGGGAGGGTCAACTAATGAAAAACTGTTTTTT. It translates to CSSSPVGGSTNEKLFF.